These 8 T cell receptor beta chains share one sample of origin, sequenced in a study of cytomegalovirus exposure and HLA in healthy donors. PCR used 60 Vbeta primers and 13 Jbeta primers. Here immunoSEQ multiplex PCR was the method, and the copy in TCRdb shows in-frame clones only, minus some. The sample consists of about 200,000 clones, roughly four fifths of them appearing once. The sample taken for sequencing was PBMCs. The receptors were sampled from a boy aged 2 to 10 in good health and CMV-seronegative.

The DNA for the CDR3 is TGTGCCAGCAGCTTTTACAGGGTAGACGAGCAGTACTTC. It yields the protein CASSFYRVDEQYF. The chain uses TRBV7-2 and TRBJ2-7; perhaps TRBD1 as D (6 bases). The CDR3 loop spans 13 amino acids. The V and J ends lost 3 bases and 5 bases respectively, with 11 bases between them. Germline loops: CDR1 SGHTA, CDR2 FQGNSA.

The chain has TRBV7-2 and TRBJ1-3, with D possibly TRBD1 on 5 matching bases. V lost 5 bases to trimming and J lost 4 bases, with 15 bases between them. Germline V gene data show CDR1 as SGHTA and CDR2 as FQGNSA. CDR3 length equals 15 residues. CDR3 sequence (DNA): TGTGCCAGCAGCCTCGTGGGGGGAGCAGGAAACACCATATATTTT. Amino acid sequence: CASSLVGGAGNTIYF.

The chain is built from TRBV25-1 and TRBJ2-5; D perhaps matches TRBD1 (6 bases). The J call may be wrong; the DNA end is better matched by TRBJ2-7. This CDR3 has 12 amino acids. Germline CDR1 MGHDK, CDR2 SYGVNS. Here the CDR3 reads CASTGFMDEQYF. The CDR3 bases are TGTGCCAGTACAGGGTTTATGGACGAGCAGTACTTC.

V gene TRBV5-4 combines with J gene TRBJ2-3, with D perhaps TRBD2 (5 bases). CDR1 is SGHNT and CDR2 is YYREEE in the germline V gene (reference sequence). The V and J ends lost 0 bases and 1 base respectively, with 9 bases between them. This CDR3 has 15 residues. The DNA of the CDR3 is TGTGCCAGCAGCTTGGGGTCGAGGGGCACAGATACGCAGTATTTT. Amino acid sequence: CASSLGSRGTDTQYF. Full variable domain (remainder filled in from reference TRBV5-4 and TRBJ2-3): ETGVTQSPTHLIKTRGQQVTLRCSSQSGHNTVSWYQQALGQGPQFIFQYYREEENGRGNFPPRFSGLQFPNYSSELNVNALELDDSALYLCASSLGSRGTDTQYFGPGTRLTVL.

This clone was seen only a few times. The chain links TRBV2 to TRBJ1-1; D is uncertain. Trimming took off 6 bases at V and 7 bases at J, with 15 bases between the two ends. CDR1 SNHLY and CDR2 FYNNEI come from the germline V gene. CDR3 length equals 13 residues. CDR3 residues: CASRNTIEFEAFF. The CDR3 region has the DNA TGTGCCAGCAGGAACACGATTGAATTTGAAGCTTTCTTT.

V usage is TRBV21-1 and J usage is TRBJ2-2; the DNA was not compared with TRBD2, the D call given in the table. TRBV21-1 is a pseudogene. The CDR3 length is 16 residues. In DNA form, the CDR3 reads TGTGCCAGCAGCAGTCACGTCAGGCGAGGGATCGGGGAGCTGTTTTTT. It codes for CASSSHVRRGIGELFF.

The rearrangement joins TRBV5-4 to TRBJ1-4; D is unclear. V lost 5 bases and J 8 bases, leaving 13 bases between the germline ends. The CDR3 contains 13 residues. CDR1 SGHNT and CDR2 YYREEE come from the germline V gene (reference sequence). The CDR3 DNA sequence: TGTGCCAGCAGGCTGGAGCCGGAAGAAAAACTGTTTTTT. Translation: CASRLEPEEKLFF.

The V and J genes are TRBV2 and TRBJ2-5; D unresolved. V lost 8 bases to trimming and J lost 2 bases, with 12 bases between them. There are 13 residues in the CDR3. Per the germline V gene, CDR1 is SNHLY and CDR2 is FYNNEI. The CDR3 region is CASGGMAQETQYF. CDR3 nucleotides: TGTGCCAGCGGTGGTATGGCACAAGAGACCCAGTACTTC. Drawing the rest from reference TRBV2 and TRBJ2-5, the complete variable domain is EPEVTQTPSHQVTQMGQEVILRCVPISNHLYFYWYRQILGQKVEFLVSFYNNEISEKSEIFDDQFSVERPDGSNFTLKIRSTKLEDSAMYFCASGGMAQETQYFGPGTRLLVL.